Below, 21 T cell receptor beta chains from the same sample are listed, as sequenced in a study of patients and donors after allogeneic stem cell transplantation. MiXCR, run by TCRdb on the RT-PCR reads, gives a single entry per CDR3 protein. The data contain about a million distinct CDR3 sequences, roughly 17% of them seen just once; the ten biggest clones take up roughly 6.4%. The sequenced sample was blood, either unsorted or a sorted T cell fraction (not recorded which). The receptors stem from a human donor who was either an allogeneic HSCT recipient or a stem cell or donor lymphocyte infusion donor (not recorded which). It is not recorded whose cells these are; they may come from a transplant donor.

The chain combines TRBV20-1 with TRBJ1-3; the D gene is possibly TRBD1 (5 bases). The CDR3 has 14 residues. With 1 base removed from V and 6 bases from J, the gap between germline ends came to 13 bases. The germline V gene has CDR1 DFQATT and CDR2 SNEGSKA (reference sequence). CDR3 residues: CSARVPRETNTIYF. For the CDR3, the DNA is TGCAGTGCTAGAGTCCCCAGGGAAACAAACACCATATATTTT.

The chain joins TRBV5-6 to TRBJ1-1; 8 bases map to TRBD1. Germline trimming cut 4 bases from V and 5 bases from J; bases unmatched to any gene: 16. The CDR3 loop spans 17 amino acids. Germline V gene data show CDR1 as SGHDT and CDR2 as YYEEEE. The CDR3 sequence: CASSPTGQGRFTTEAFF. The CDR3 nucleotides read TGTGCCAGCAGCCCGACTGGACAGGGTCGGTTTACGACTGAAGCTTTCTTT.

V gene TRBV4-2 combines with J gene TRBJ1-2, with TRBD1 matching 7 bases. This CDR3 comprises 17 residues. Trimming cost V 4 bases and J 4 bases; bases outside gene matches: 15. Germline CDR1 is LGHNA and CDR2 is YNFKEQ. The CDR3 DNA follows: TGTGCCAGCAGCCCTCTACCGGGCCAGGGGGAGTTCTATGGCTACACCTTC. Amino acids: CASSPLPGQGEFYGYTF.

The CDR3 DNA reads as TGCAGTGCCCAGAGAGGGGGCCGAGAGACCCAGTACTTC. It encodes CSAQRGGRETQYF. The V gene is TRBV20-1, the J gene TRBJ2-5, with 7 bases matching TRBD1. The J segment lost 4 bases and the V segment lost 6 bases, leaving 8 bases of the junction unmatched. The germline V gene encodes CDR1 DFQATT and CDR2 SNEGSKA (reference sequence). CDR3 size: 13 residues.

V is TRBV3-1 and J is TRBJ1-1; D unclear. The CDR3 extends over 13 amino acids. Germline V lookup: CDR1 LGHDT, CDR2 YNNKEL (reference sequence). V lost 3 bases, J lost 1 base, and 6 bases lay in between. CDR3 protein: CASSHVWNTEAFF. In DNA form, the CDR3 reads TGTGCCAGCAGCCACGTCTGGAACACTGAAGCTTTCTTT.

In this sample, this clonotype turned up a few times. The chain carries TRBV4-3 and TRBJ2-7; D is perhaps TRBD1 (5 bases). This CDR3 is built from 15 residues. V gave up 0 bases and J gave up 2 bases, with 11 bases separating them. Germline V lookup: CDR1 LGHNA, CDR2 YSLEER. Here the CDR3 reads CASSQDRGSPYEQYF. In DNA, the CDR3 is TGCGCCAGCAGCCAAGATAGGGGTTCGCCCTACGAGCAGTACTTC.

This clonotype was observed a handful of times. This chain links TRBV7-6 with TRBJ2-3, with TRBD2 matching over 13 bases. The CDR3 consists of 16 residues. Germline values: CDR1 SGHVS, CDR2 FNYEAQ. V was clipped by 5 bases and J by 4 bases; unmatched bases: 6. The CDR3, as DNA: TGTGCCAGCAGCCTCACTAGCGGGGGGGTCTCAGATACGCAGTATTTT. Its protein product is CASSLTSGGVSDTQYF.

The sample holds a few counts of this clonotype. This sequence joins TRBV20-1 and TRBJ2-2; a possible D gene is TRBD1 (5 bases). V lost 1 base and J lost 1, with 10 bases in between. This CDR3 has 15 amino acids. CDR1 and CDR2 (germline): DFQATT, SNEGSKA (reference sequence). In DNA form, the CDR3 reads TGCAGTGCTAGAGCGCTACAGGTGAACACCGGGGAGCTGTTTTTT. Its translation: CSARALQVNTGELFF.

This clonotype was detected a few times. This chain connects TRBV4-3 to TRBJ1-5; unclear D gene. Germline values: CDR1 LGHNA, CDR2 YSLEER. This CDR3 is 14 amino acids long. Trimming left V 4 bases short and J 6 bases short, with 13 bases between. The CDR3: CASSRRPGVQPQHF. DNA for the CDR3: TGCGCCAGCAGCCGACGTCCCGGGGTTCAGCCCCAGCATTTT.

The sample holds a few counts of this clonotype. The rearrangement joins TRBV20-1 to TRBJ2-3; 11 bases map to TRBD2. The CDR3 has 16 amino acids. V was clipped by 3 bases and J by 6 bases; unmatched bases: 11. From germline, CDR1 is DFQATT and CDR2 SNEGSKA (reference sequence). The CDR3 loop is CSARAGTSGIRDTQYF. The CDR3 DNA is TGCAGTGCTAGGGCCGGGACTAGCGGCATCCGGGATACGCAGTATTTT.

This clonotype was counted only a few times. V gene TRBV20-1 combines with J gene TRBJ1-1; tentatively, D is TRBD1 (5 bases). V was clipped by 5 bases and J by 4 bases, with 11 bases between them. The CDR3 is 12 amino acids. Germline V lookup: CDR1 DFQATT, CDR2 SNEGSKA (reference sequence). CDR3 DNA sequence: TGCAGTGCTCGAGTCAGGGTCACTGAAGCTTTCTTT. Translation: CSARVRVTEAFF.

In this sample, this clonotype turned up many times. At one end the junction does not follow the germline gene, possibly because of a read error. The chain carries TRBV5-1 and TRBJ2-1; 14 bases are shared with TRBD2. This CDR3 is built from 15 residues. Germline CDR1 reads SGHRS; CDR2 reads YFSETQ. CDR3 protein: CASSLGTSGSNEQFF. CDR3 nucleotides: TGTGCCAGCAGCTTGGGGACTAGCGGGAGTAATGAGCAGTTCTTC.

The chain combines TRBV15 with TRBJ1-3; TRBD1 matches 7 bases. V lost 4 bases, J lost 2 bases, and 2 bases stayed unmatched. The length of the CDR3 is 14 residues. CDR1 and CDR2 (germline): LNHNV, YYDKDF (reference sequence). The CDR3 nucleotides read TGTGCCACCAGCACAGGGGGTCCTGGAAACACCATATATTTT. Translation gives CATSTGGPGNTIYF.

The table lists this clonotype with a few counts. The rearrangement links TRBV15 to TRBJ1-1; no definite D call. The length of the CDR3 is 16 residues. Germline V gene lookup returns CDR1 LNHNV and CDR2 YYDKDF (reference sequence). V lost 3 bases and J lost 5, with 19 bases in between. CDR3: CATSRSKAVENTEAFF. The CDR3 coding sequence is TGTGCCACCAGCAGGTCGAAGGCGGTGGAAAATACTGAAGCTTTCTTT.

This clonotype was observed a handful of times. The CDR3, as DNA: TGCAGTGCTTTGCGAGGGGGAGGAGAGACCCAGTACTTC. It specifies CSALRGGGETQYF. This rearrangement joins TRBV20-1 to TRBJ2-5; D may correspond to TRBD1 or TRBD2 (6 bases each). The CDR3 contains 13 residues. The germline V gene has CDR1 DFQATT and CDR2 SNEGSKA (reference sequence). Deletions cut 5 bases from V and 4 bases from J, with 14 bases between.

This clonotype has just a few counts. The chain carries TRBV20-1 and TRBJ2-1; D might be TRBD2 (6 bases). Trimming left V 6 bases short and J 5 bases short, with 17 bases between. Germline-derived CDR1 and CDR2 are DFQATT and SNEGSKA (reference sequence). The CDR3 loop spans 14 amino acids. The CDR3 nucleotides are TGCAGTGCCATCCTTCCGGGACTTCACAATGAGCAGTTCTTC. Protein product: CSAILPGLHNEQFF.

Many counts were recorded for this clonotype. The chain uses TRBV12-3 or TRBV12-4 and TRBJ1-1; D gene unclear. Trimming removed 8 bases at V and 1 base at J, with 5 bases between. This CDR3 spans 11 amino acids. CDR3 sequence: CASAPNTEAFF. The CDR3 coding sequence is TGTGCCAGCGCCCCGAACACTGAAGCTTTCTTT.

This clonotype was seen only a few times. CDR3 in amino acids: CSARGWTGNYGYTF. DNA of the CDR3: TGCAGTGCTAGAGGTTGGACAGGGAACTATGGCTACACCTTC. The chain joins TRBV20-1 to TRBJ1-2; 8 bases line up with TRBD1. The germline V gene has CDR1 DFQATT and CDR2 SNEGSKA (reference sequence). Losses at the gene ends were 1 base for V and 2 bases for J; bases not matched to a gene: 3. The CDR3 extends over 14 amino acids.

At least ten counts were recorded for this clonotype. The chain uses TRBV7-2 and TRBJ1-1; D possibly corresponds to TRBD1 (5 bases). This CDR3 is built from 14 residues. Germline CDR1 reads SGHTA; CDR2 reads FQGNSA. V dropped 5 bases and J dropped 1 base, with 11 bases sitting between them. CDR3 residues: CASSRPGANTEAFF. In DNA form, the CDR3 reads TGTGCCAGCAGCCGCCCCGGGGCGAACACTGAAGCTTTCTTT.

This clonotype turned up a few times. The chain joins TRBV7-9 to TRBJ2-7, with D unclear. This CDR3 is built from 16 residues. V dropped 2 bases and J dropped 3 bases, with 17 bases sitting between them. The germline V gene has CDR1 SEHNR and CDR2 FQNEAQ (reference sequence). As DNA, the CDR3 is TGTGCCAGCAGCTTACGCCCGTATGGGCAGGACTACGAGCAGTACTTC. Protein: CASSLRPYGQDYEQYF.

Only a few counts were recorded for this clonotype. V is TRBV10-3 and J is TRBJ2-3; the match to TRBD2 covers 8 bases. Trimming took 5 bases from V and 0 from J; bases not matched to a gene: 16. The germline V gene has CDR1 ENHRY and CDR2 SYGVKD. The CDR3 spans 19 residues. In DNA form, the CDR3 reads TGTGCCATCAGTTCACGTTCGGGACTAGTCGATCCTAGCACAGATACGCAGTATTTT. Translating it yields CAISSRSGLVDPSTDTQYF.